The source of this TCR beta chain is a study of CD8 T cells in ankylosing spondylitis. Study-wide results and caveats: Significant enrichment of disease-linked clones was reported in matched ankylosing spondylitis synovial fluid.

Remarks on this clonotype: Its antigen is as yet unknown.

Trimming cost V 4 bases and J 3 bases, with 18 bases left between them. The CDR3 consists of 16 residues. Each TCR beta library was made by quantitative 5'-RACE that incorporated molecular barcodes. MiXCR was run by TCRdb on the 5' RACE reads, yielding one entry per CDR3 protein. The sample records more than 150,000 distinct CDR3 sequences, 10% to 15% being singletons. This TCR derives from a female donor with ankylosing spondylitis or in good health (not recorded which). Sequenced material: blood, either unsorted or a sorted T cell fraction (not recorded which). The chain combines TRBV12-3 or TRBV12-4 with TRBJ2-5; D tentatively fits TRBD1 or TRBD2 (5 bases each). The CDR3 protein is CASSSHLTVGEETQYF. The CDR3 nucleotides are TGTGCCAGCAGTTCTCACCTCACAGTGGGGGAAGAGACCCAGTACTTC.